This note documents a single TCR beta chain sequence. Its matching antigen is unknown. V was shortened by 4 bases and J by 4 bases, with 10 bases between the two germline ends. The germline V gene encodes CDR1 GTSNPN and CDR2 SVGIG (reference sequence). The CDR3 totals 12 residues. The entry originates in a study of cytomegalovirus exposure and HLA in healthy donors. Amplification used 60 Vbeta primers and 13 Jbeta primers. The table came from immunoSEQ multiplex PCR; TCRdb's copy has only in-frame clones and leaves some out. The sample has tens of thousands of clones; roughly 80% are singletons. General observations from the study: Under in vitro conditions, a few CMV-associated chains were confirmed as specific for CMV antigens.

Sequenced sample: PBMCs. This TCR came from a man aged 25-45 years in good health and CMV-seropositive. The gene calls are TRBV30 and TRBJ2-5, with no clear D. The CDR3 reads CAWTSPGETQYF. The DNA of the CDR3 is TGTGCCTGGACCAGCCCGGGAGAGACCCAGTACTTC.